This T cell receptor (beta chain) was captured by sequencing in a study of shared clonotypes between healthy human individuals. Points on this clone: Its antigen is not known.

Findings and limits, study-wide: Naive subsets generally had larger estimated richness than memory subsets.

Investigators spread the genomic DNA of each subset evenly over several immunoSEQ plates. Original handling: Quality scores were absent from the junction-only immunoSEQ sequences, so filtering differed. Profiling relied on immunoSEQ multiplex PCR, and the TCRdb table lists in-frame clones only, not all of them. The DNA was the basis for D and trimming; V, J and clone size are from that table. The sample yields about 2 million clones, over 85% seen once. This CDR3 contains 13 residues. Trimming took 6 bases from V and 6 from J, leaving 15 bases between them. CDR1 WNHNN and CDR2 SYGVQD come from the germline V gene (reference sequence).

The clonotype comes from a man between 18 and 35 years old in good health. The chain uses TRBV10-1 and TRBJ2-7; perhaps TRBD2 as D (6 bases). What was sequenced was naive CD4+ T cells sorted from blood. Subset indicated: CD45RA+ positively selected. CDR3 in DNA: TGCGCCAGCAGCACTAGCTATTATGGCGAGCAGTACTTC. This translates into CASSTSYYGEQYF.